This T cell receptor (beta chain) was found in a study of cytomegalovirus exposure and HLA in healthy donors. Points from the study as a whole: Highly shared sequence variants in one cluster were likely a sequencing artifact. Cytomegalovirus-associated TCR beta chains were listed, numbering 150 to 200.

The PCR contained 60 Vbeta and 13 Jbeta primers. The table came from immunoSEQ multiplex PCR; TCRdb's copy has only in-frame clones and leaves some out. The repertoire includes more than 90,000 clones, approximately 80% of them detected once, and approximately 4% sits in the top ten. A few counts support this clone. What it binds is unknown. Trimming took 8 bases from V and 4 from J, leaving 17 bases between them. The CDR3 covers 14 residues. The germline V gene has CDR1 LNHDA and CDR2 SQIVND (reference sequence). The clonotype was recovered from a woman in her 70s in good health and CMV-seropositive. Material for sequencing was PBMCs. The rearrangement joins TRBV19 to TRBJ2-5; perhaps TRBD2 as D (7 bases). The CDR3 loop is CASSRGGDVETQYF. The CDR3, as DNA: TGTGCCAGTTCAAGGGGGGGGGACGTAGAGACCCAGTACTTC.